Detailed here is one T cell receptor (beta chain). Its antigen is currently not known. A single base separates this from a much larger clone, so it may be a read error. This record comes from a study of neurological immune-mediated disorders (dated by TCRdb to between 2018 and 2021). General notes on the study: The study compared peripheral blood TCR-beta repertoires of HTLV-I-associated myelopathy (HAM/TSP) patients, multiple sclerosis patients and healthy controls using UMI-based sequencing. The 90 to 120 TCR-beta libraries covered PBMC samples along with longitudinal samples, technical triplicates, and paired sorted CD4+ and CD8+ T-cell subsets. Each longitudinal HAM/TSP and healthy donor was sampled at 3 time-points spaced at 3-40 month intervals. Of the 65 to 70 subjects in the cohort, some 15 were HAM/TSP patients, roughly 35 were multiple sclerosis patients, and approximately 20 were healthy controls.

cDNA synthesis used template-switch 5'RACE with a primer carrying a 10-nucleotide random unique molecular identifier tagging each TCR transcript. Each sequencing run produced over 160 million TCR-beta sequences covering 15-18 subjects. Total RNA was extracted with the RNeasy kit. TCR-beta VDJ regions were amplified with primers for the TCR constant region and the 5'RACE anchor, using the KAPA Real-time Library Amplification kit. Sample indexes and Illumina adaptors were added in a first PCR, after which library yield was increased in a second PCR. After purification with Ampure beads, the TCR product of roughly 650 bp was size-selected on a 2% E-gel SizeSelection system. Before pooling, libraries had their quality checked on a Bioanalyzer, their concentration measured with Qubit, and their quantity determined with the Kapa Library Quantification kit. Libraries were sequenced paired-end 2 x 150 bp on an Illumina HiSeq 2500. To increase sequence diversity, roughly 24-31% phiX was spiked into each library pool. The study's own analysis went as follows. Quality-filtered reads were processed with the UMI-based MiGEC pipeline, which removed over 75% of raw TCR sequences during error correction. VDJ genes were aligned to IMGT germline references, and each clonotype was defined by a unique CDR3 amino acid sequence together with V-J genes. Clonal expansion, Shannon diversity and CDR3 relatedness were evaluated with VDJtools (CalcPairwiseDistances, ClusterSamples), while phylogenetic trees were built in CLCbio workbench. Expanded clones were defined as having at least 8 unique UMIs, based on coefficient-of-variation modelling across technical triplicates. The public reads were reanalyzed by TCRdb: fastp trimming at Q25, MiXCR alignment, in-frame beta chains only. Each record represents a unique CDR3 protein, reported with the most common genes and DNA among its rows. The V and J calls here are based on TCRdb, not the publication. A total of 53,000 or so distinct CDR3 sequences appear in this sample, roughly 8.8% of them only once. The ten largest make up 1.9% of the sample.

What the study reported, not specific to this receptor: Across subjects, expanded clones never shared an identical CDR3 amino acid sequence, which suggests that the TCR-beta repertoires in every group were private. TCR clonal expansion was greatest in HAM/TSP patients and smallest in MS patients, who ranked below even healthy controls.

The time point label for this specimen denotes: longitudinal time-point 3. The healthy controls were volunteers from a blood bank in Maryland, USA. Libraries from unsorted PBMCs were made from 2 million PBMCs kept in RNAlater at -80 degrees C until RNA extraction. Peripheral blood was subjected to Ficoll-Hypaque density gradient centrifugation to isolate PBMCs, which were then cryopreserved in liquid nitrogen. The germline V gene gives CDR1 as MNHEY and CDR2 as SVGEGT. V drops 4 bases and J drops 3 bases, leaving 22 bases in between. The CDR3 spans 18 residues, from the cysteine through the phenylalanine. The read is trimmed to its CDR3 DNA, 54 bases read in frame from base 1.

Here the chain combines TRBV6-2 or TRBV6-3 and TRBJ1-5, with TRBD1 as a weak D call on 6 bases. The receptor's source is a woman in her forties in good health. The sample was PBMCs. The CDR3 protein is CASSSDRWRMGLNQPQHF. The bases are TGTGCCAGCAGTTCCGACAGGTGGCGGATGGGCCTCAATCAGCCCCAGCATTTT.